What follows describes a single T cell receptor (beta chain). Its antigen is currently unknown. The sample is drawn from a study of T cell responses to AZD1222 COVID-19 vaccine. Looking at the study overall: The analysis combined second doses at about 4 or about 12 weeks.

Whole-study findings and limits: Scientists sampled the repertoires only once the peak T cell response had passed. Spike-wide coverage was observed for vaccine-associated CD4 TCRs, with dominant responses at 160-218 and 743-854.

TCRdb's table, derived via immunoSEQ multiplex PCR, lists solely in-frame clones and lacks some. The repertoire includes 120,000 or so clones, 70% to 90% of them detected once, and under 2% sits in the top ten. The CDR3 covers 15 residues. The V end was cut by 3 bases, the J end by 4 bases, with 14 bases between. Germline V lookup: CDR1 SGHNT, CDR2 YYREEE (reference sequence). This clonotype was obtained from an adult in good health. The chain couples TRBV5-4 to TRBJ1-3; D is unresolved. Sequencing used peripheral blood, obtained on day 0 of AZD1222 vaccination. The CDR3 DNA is TGTGCCAGCAGCTCGTGGGCCGCACCAGGAAACACCATATATTTT. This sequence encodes CASSSWAAPGNTIYF.